This record looks at one T cell receptor beta chain sequence and its context. Its antigen remains unidentified. Whereas donors were nominally healthy upon sampling, unrecorded immune exposures were probable. 13 Jbeta primers and 60 Vbeta primers were used for the PCR. TCRdb keeps only in-frame clones here, not all; method: immunoSEQ multiplex PCR. Here the sample spans over 150,000 clones, 70% to 85% being singletons. The data were obtained in a study of cytomegalovirus exposure and HLA in healthy donors. About the study: A previous analysis identified approximately 120 million unique TCR beta sequences derived from around 200 million T cells.

Germline V gene data show CDR1 as SGHKS and CDR2 as YYEKEE (reference sequence). This CDR3 has 13 amino acids. Trimming removed 2 bases at V and 1 base at J, with 6 bases between. Study-wide results and limits: The study listed some 160 cytomegalovirus-associated TCR beta chains.

What was sequenced was PBMCs. The chain joins TRBV5-5 to TRBJ1-1, with D maybe TRBD1 (5 bases). This receptor was identified in a man aged 35 to 55 in good health and CMV-seronegative. CDR3 loop: CASSLTGNTEAFF. DNA for the CDR3: TGTGCCAGCAGCTTAACAGGGAACACTGAAGCTTTCTTT.